The 30 T cell receptor beta chains reported below all come from one sample, sequenced in a study of T cells after yellow fever vaccination. MiXCR was run by TCRdb on the 5' RACE reads, yielding one entry per CDR3 protein. Of about 400,000 distinct CDR3 sequences in the sample, around a tenth were seen once. The material was PBMCs, obtained on the day of the first yellow fever vaccination. Receptor source: a man aged 18 to 30 who received the YFV17D yellow fever vaccine.

V and J are TRBV5-1 and TRBJ2-3; D is unresolved. Between the trimmed V and J ends, which lost 3 bases and 2 bases, there was a span of 13 bases. Germline-derived CDR1 and CDR2 are SGHRS and YFSETQ. The CDR3 is 15 amino acids. The CDR3 loop reads CASSWGGAPTDTQYF. The CDR3 nucleotides read TGCGCCAGCAGCTGGGGTGGAGCCCCCACAGATACGCAGTATTTT.

This chain links TRBV24-1 with TRBJ1-2; perhaps TRBD1 as D (5 bases). The CDR3 loop spans 15 amino acids. V shed 3 bases and J shed 2 bases, with 12 bases lying between them. Germline lookup yields CDR1 KGHDR and CDR2 SFDVKD. In DNA, the CDR3 is TGTGCCACCAGTGATGGAGGGGAAGGCAACTATGGCTACACCTTC. Amino acids: CATSDGGEGNYGYTF.

This chain connects TRBV5-4 to TRBJ2-1; 9 positions match TRBD2. Losses at the gene ends were 7 bases for V and 2 bases for J; bases not matched to a gene: 10. CDR1 SGHNT and CDR2 YYREEE come from the germline V gene (reference sequence). This CDR3 has 16 amino acids. The CDR3 is CASSFPIAGAYNEQFF. The CDR3, as DNA: TGTGCCAGCTCATTCCCCATAGCGGGGGCCTACAATGAGCAGTTCTTC. The full variable domain, with the rest looked up from reference TRBV5-4 and TRBJ2-1, is ETGVTQSPTHLIKTRGQQVTLRCSSQSGHNTVSWYQQALGQGPQFIFQYYREEENGRGNFPPRFSGLQFPNYSSELNVNALELDDSALYLCASSFPIAGAYNEQFFGPGTRLTVL.

This clonotype was observed a handful of times. V and J are TRBV7-2 and TRBJ1-2, with unresolved D. The V and J ends lost 4 bases and 8 bases respectively, with 11 bases between them. This CDR3 comprises 12 residues. Per the germline V gene, CDR1 is SGHTA and CDR2 is FQGNSA. DNA of the CDR3: TGTGCCAGCAGCTCGTACGAGCGAGGCTACACCTTC. This encodes CASSSYERGYTF.

This clonotype was counted at least ten times. The chain couples TRBV20-1 to TRBJ1-1, with TRBD1 matching 9 bases. The CDR3 is 14 amino acids. Germline assignment: CDR1 DFQATT and CDR2 SNEGSKA (reference sequence). J gave up 6 bases and V 2 bases, and 7 bases lay outside the gene matches. CDR3 nucleotide sequence: TGCAGTGCTAGACCGGGACAGGGAGTCCCTGAAGCTTTCTTT. Residues: CSARPGQGVPEAFF.

J is TRBJ1-2 and V is TRBV29-1; possibly TRBD1 for D (5 bases). V lost 3 bases and J lost 8, with 10 bases in between. Per the germline V gene, CDR1 is SQVTM and CDR2 is ANQGSEA. This CDR3 region has 11 residues. CDR3 DNA sequence: TGCAGCGTTGACAGGGTTTTGGGCTACACCTTC. Its translation is CSVDRVLGYTF. Combining the CDR3 with reference TRBV29-1 and TRBJ1-2 gives the whole variable domain SAVISQKPSRDICQRGTSLTIQCQVDSQVTMMFWYRQQPGQSLTLIATANQGSEATYESGFVIDKFPISRPNLTFSTLTVSNMSPEDSSIYLCSVDRVLGYTFGSGTRLTVV.

This rearrangement joins TRBV19 to TRBJ2-1, with 7 bases identical to TRBD1. Germline V gives CDR1 LNHDA, CDR2 SQIVND (reference sequence). The ends lost 4 bases at V and 0 bases at J; junction bases unmatched: 6. CDR3 length: 16 residues. Here the CDR3 reads CASSNRDSSSYNEQFF. In DNA, the CDR3 is TGTGCCAGTAGTAACCGGGACAGCAGCTCCTACAATGAGCAGTTCTTC.

The sample holds many counts of this clonotype. The rearrangement joins TRBV11-2 to TRBJ1-5; possible D gene TRBD1, 6 bases. Trimming took off 0 bases at V and 4 bases at J, with 10 bases between the two ends. CDR1 and CDR2 from the germline V gene are SGHAT and FQNNGV. This CDR3 has 15 amino acids. The CDR3 here is CASSLDRGRNQPQHF. The CDR3 nucleotides are TGTGCCAGCAGCTTAGACAGGGGAAGGAATCAGCCCCAGCATTTT.

V is TRBV7-3 and J is TRBJ2-3; 10 bases align to TRBD2. This CDR3 region has 15 residues. Trimming took 2 bases from V and 7 from J; bases not matched to a gene: 6. Germline CDR1 SGHTA, CDR2 FQGTGA. The CDR3 DNA sequence: TGTGCCAGCAGCTTAGTCAGCGGGGGGGCCTATACGCAGTATTTT. Amino acids: CASSLVSGGAYTQYF.

CDR3 sequence reads: CASSQLAEPSASSYEQYV. The CDR3, as DNA: TGTGCCAGCAGCCAGCTAGCGGAGCCTTCAGCGAGCTCCTACGAGCAGTACGTC. J is TRBJ2-7 and V is TRBV21-1; TRBD2, the table's D call, lacks a check against the DNA. TRBV21-1 is tagged as a pseudogene. The CDR3 runs 18 residues.

This chain connects TRBV20-1 to TRBJ1-1; D is uncertain. The V end lost 0 bases, the J end lost 5 bases, and 10 bases lay between the germline ends. The CDR3 contains 13 residues. Germline loops: CDR1 DFQATT, CDR2 SNEGSKA (reference sequence). This CDR3 reads CSARDYTSTEAFF. The CDR3 DNA follows: TGCAGTGCTAGAGATTACACATCTACTGAAGCTTTCTTT.

This clonotype came up a few times. The V gene is TRBV29-1, the J gene TRBJ2-5, with D possibly being TRBD2 (5 bases). This CDR3 comprises 19 residues. Trimming removed 2 bases from V and 2 bases from J, with 27 bases in between. Looked up from germline, CDR1 is SQVTM and CDR2 is ANQGSEA. CDR3 residues: CSVERAGVGDTPFQETQYF. The CDR3 DNA sequence: TGCAGCGTTGAAAGGGCGGGTGTCGGCGACACGCCATTTCAAGAGACCCAGTACTTC.

In this sample, this clonotype turned up a few times. The DNA of the CDR3 is TGTGCCAGCAGCGGAAACAGGGGTACCTACGAGCAGTACTTC. It codes for CASSGNRGTYEQYF. The chain has TRBV5-5 and TRBJ2-7; 7 bases are shared with TRBD1. The CDR3 loop spans 14 amino acids. CDR1 is SGHKS, CDR2 YYEKEE, per germline (reference sequence). Trimming removed 4 bases from V and 2 bases from J; junction bases left unmatched: 6.

The chain carries TRBV10-3 and TRBJ2-2; D possibly corresponds to TRBD1 (5 bases). V was pared by 2 bases and J by 1 base, with 8 bases between. The V gene's germline CDR1 is ENHRY and CDR2 SYGVKD. The CDR3 consists of 15 residues. CDR3 nucleotides: TGTGCCATCAGTGAGAAGACAGAGAACACCGGGGAGCTGTTTTTT. Its protein is CAISEKTENTGELFF.

This clonotype was recorded a few times. CDR3 DNA: TGCGCCAGCAGCTCGGGTTCAGGCTCCTACGAGCAGTACTTC. Encoded protein: CASSSGSGSYEQYF. V usage is TRBV5-1 and J usage is TRBJ2-7; D gene ambiguous. The germline V gene encodes CDR1 SGHRS and CDR2 YFSETQ. The CDR3 has 14 residues. Trimming removed 3 bases at V and 0 bases at J, with 10 bases between. Filled out from reference TRBV5-1 and TRBJ2-7, the complete variable domain reads KAGVTQTPRYLIKTRGQQVTLSCSPISGHRSVSWYQQTPGQGLQFLFEYFSETQRNKGNFPGRFSGRQFSNSRSEMNVSTLELGDSALYLCASSSGSGSYEQYFGPGTRLTVT.

This chain links TRBV11-2 with TRBJ1-2; 9 bases are shared with TRBD1. The J segment lost 8 bases and the V segment lost 7 bases, leaving 8 bases of the junction unmatched. The CDR3 totals 13 residues. From germline, CDR1 is SGHAT and CDR2 FQNNGV. For the CDR3, the DNA is TGTGCCAGCAACCTACAGGGGGCGGAAGGCTACACCTTC. Translation gives CASNLQGAEGYTF.

This clonotype appeared a few times. This chain uses TRBV6-5 with TRBJ1-6; D perhaps matches TRBD1 (6 bases). Trimming pared 4 bases from V and 6 bases from J, leaving 19 bases between. The CDR3 contains 17 residues. CDR1 and CDR2 from the germline V gene are MNHEY and SVGAGI. The CDR3 region is CASSFWGDTTANSPLHF. The CDR3 nucleotides read TGTGCCAGCAGTTTCTGGGGGGACACCACCGCTAATTCACCCCTCCACTTT.

The rearrangement links TRBV3-1 to TRBJ2-5; weak D call: TRBD1 (6 bases). The length of the CDR3 is 16 residues. V gave up 5 bases and J gave up 1 base, with 17 bases separating them. Looked up from germline, CDR1 is LGHDT and CDR2 is YNNKEL (reference sequence). The CDR3 sequence: CASSSPLQGFQETQYF. CDR3 bases: TGTGCCAGCAGCTCGCCCTTACAGGGTTTCCAAGAGACCCAGTACTTC.

The chain has TRBV10-2 and TRBJ1-1; no clear D. Trimming cost V 9 bases and J 1 base, with 12 bases left between them. This CDR3 is 13 amino acids long. Germline V gene lookup returns CDR1 WSHSY and CDR2 SAAADI. The CDR3 loop is CASWITGNTEAFF. CDR3 bases: TGCGCCAGTTGGATTACGGGGAACACTGAAGCTTTCTTT.

The chain employs TRBV11-1 and TRBJ2-3; tentatively, D is TRBD1 (5 bases). Per the germline V gene, CDR1 is SGHAT and CDR2 is FQDESV (reference sequence). The CDR3 is 15 residues long. Trimming took 1 base from V and 2 from J, leaving 10 bases between them. The CDR3 reads CASSLGGRATDTQYF. DNA of the CDR3: TGTGCCAGCAGCTTAGGGGGCCGCGCCACAGATACGCAGTATTTT.

This clonotype was detected a few times. The chain has TRBV5-4 and TRBJ2-5; TRBD2 matches at 11 bases. The CDR3 has 17 amino acids. The ends lost 0 bases at V and 5 bases at J; junction bases unmatched: 9. Germline-derived CDR1 and CDR2 are SGHNT and YYREEE (reference sequence). CDR3 in amino acids: CASSLGLAGGPTETQYF. DNA of the CDR3: TGTGCCAGCAGCTTGGGGCTAGCGGGGGGACCTACGGAGACCCAGTACTTC.

This chain connects TRBV11-2 to TRBJ2-7, with 13 nucleotides matching TRBD2. Germline CDR1 SGHAT, CDR2 FQNNGV. The length of the CDR3 is 15 residues. Losses at the gene ends were 5 bases for V and 3 bases for J; bases not matched to a gene: 4. The CDR3 nucleotides are TGTGCCAGCAGCCGGACTAGCGGGGGATTCTACGAGCAGTACTTC. This sequence encodes CASSRTSGGFYEQYF.

The rearrangement uses TRBV7-2 and TRBJ2-7; D is possibly TRBD2 (6 bases). The CDR3 runs 17 residues. Looked up from germline, CDR1 is SGHTA and CDR2 is FQGNSA. Deletions cut 6 bases from V and 3 bases from J, with 24 bases between. The CDR3 is CASSLGPAGLGGYEQYF. The CDR3 DNA follows: TGTGCCAGCAGTCTGGGGCCTGCGGGGTTAGGCGGCTACGAGCAGTACTTC. The full variable domain, rest sourced from reference TRBV7-2 and TRBJ2-7, is GAGVSQSPSNKVTEKGKDVELRCDPISGHTALYWYRQSLGQGLEFLIYFQGNSAPDKSGLPSDRFSAERTGGSVSTLTIQRTQQEDSAVYLCASSLGPAGLGGYEQYFGPGTRLTVT.

This clonotype occurred a few times. The V call is TRBV5-1, the J call TRBJ2-3; 7 nucleotides line up with TRBD2. The germline gives CDR1 SGHRS, CDR2 YFSETQ. This CDR3 region has 16 residues. Trimming cost V 2 bases and J 0 bases; bases outside gene matches: 6. The CDR3 DNA reads TGCGCCAGCAGCTTTGGAGCGGGGACTAGCACAGATACGCAGTATTTT. It codes for CASSFGAGTSTDTQYF.

This clonotype has a handful of counts. The chain has TRBV6-1 and TRBJ1-2, with D perhaps matching TRBD1 (5 bases). The germline gives CDR1 MNHNS, CDR2 SASEGT. The CDR3 length is 14 residues. The ends were cut back, 4 bases at V and 5 bases at J, with 14 bases in the middle. For the CDR3, the DNA is TGTGCCAGCAGTGTCCCACAGGCCAATTATGGCTACACCTTC. Amino acid sequence: CASSVPQANYGYTF.

This clonotype has more than one count but fewer than ten. This sequence joins TRBV7-9 and TRBJ1-2; D is undetermined. Germline CDR1 is SEHNR and CDR2 is FQNEAQ (reference sequence). The ends were cut back, 5 bases at V and 5 bases at J, with 12 bases in the middle. This CDR3 comprises 13 residues. CDR3 bases: TGTGCCAGCAGCGATGGGAGCGCGTATGGCTACACCTTC. This sequence encodes CASSDGSAYGYTF. The full variable domain, its missing parts supplied by reference TRBV7-9 and TRBJ1-2, is DTGVSQNPRHKITKRGQNVTFRCDPISEHNRLYWYRQTLGQGPEFLTYFQNEAQLEKSRLLSDRFSAERPKGSFSTLEIQRTEQGDSAMYLCASSDGSAYGYTFGSGTRLTVV.

V and J are TRBV5-4 and TRBJ2-3; D perhaps matches TRBD2 (5 bases). V lost 2 bases to trimming and J lost 4 bases, with 11 bases between them. Germline V lookup: CDR1 SGHNT, CDR2 YYREEE (reference sequence). CDR3 length: 14 amino acids. The DNA of the CDR3 is TGTGCCAGCAGCTTCGGGCGGGCTGCAGATACGCAGTATTTT. Protein product: CASSFGRAADTQYF.

V and J are TRBV20-1 and TRBJ2-1; the match to TRBD2 covers 9 bases. The CDR3 runs 14 residues. From germline, CDR1 is DFQATT and CDR2 SNEGSKA (reference sequence). Losses at the gene ends were 3 bases for V and 6 bases for J; bases not matched to a gene: 6. This CDR3 reads CSASNQRGVNEQFF. DNA for the CDR3: TGCAGTGCTAGTAACCAGCGGGGGGTCAATGAGCAGTTCTTC.

This clonotype was seen only a few times. The V gene is TRBV6-1, the J gene TRBJ1-1; D is undetermined. This CDR3 spans 14 amino acids. Trimming shortened V by 6 bases and J by 5 bases, and 16 bases separated the two germline ends. Germline-derived CDR1 and CDR2 are MNHNS and SASEGT. The CDR3 here is CASSPAGSRTEAFF. The CDR3 DNA follows: TGTGCCAGCAGCCCCGCCGGGTCGAGGACTGAAGCTTTCTTT.

This chain uses TRBV10-3 with TRBJ2-1; possibly TRBD1 for D (7 bases). The CDR3 has 12 residues. V was clipped by 9 bases and J by 9 bases, with 15 bases between them. CDR1 and CDR2 from the germline V gene are ENHRY and SYGVKD. The CDR3 sequence: CAMRTGGSEQFF. The CDR3 DNA follows: TGTGCCATGCGGACAGGAGGGAGTGAGCAGTTCTTC.